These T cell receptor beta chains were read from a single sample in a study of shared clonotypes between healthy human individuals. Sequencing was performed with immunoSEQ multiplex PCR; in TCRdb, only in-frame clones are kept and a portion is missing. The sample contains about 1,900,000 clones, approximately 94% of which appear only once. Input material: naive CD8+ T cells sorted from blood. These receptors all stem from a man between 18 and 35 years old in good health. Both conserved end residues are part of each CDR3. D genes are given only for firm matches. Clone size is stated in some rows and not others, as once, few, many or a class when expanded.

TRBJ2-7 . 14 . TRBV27 TGTGCCAGCAGTTTCGACGGTCTCAACTACGAGCAGTACTTC CASSFDGLNYEQYF
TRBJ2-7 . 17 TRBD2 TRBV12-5 TGTGCTAGTGGTTTGACCCTAGCGGGAGTGGTGTCCTACGAGCAGTACTTC CASGLTLAGVVSYEQYF
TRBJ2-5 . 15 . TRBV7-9 TGTGCCAGCAGCTTCCTCCCGGGAAAGCAAGAGACCCAGTACTTC CASSFLPGKQETQYF
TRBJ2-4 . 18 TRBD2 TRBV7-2 TGTGCCAGCAGCTTAATAATCGGCGGGAGGGGGACCAAAAACATTCAGTACTTC CASSLIIGGRGTKNIQYF
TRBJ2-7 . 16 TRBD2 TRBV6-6 TGTGCCAGCAGTCCTTCTGGGGCGGGAGTCATCTACGAGCAGTACTTC CASSPSGAGVIYEQYF
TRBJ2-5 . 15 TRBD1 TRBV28 TGTGCCAGCAGTTCGACGATGACAGGGTTGGAGACCCAGTACTTC CASSSTMTGLETQYF
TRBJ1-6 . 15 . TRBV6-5 TGTGCCAGCACGGCAGAAATCACCTATAATTCACCCCTCCACTTT CASTAEITYNSPLHF
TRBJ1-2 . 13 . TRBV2 TGTGCCAGCAGTGATGGCAGATCCTATGGCTACACCTTC CASSDGRSYGYTF
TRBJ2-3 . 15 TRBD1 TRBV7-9 TGTGCCAGCAGGGGACGGGGACAGCTGGCAGATACGCAGTATTTT CASRGRGQLADTQYF
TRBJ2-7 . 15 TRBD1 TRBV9 TGTGCCAGCAGCGTATCCCCCGGGACAGATTACGAGCAGTACTTC CASSVSPGTDYEQYF
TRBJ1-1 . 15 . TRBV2 TGTGCCAGCATCCCCCTCGGGGCGAGGGACACTGAAGCTTTCTTT CASIPLGARDTEAFF
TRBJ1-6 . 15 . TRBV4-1 TGCGCCAGCAGGGAGGGAGAGATCTATAATTCACCCCTCCACTTT CASREGEIYNSPLHF
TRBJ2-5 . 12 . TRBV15 TGTGCCACCAGCGGCGACGGAGAGACCCAGTACTTC CATSGDGETQYF
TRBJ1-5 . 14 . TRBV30 TGTGCCTGGAGTGAGACCTGGGGGAATCAGCCCCAGCATTTT CAWSETWGNQPQHF
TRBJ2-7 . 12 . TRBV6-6 TGTGCCACCGGGGTGGGGTCCTACGAGCAGTACTTC CATGVGSYEQYF
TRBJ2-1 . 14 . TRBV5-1 TGCGCCAGCAGCTTGTCGGGGCAGAACAATGAGCAGTTCTTC CASSLSGQNNEQFF
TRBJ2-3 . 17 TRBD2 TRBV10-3 TGTGCCATCAGTGAAGGACTAGCGGGGGGCGGCACAGATACGCAGTATTTT CAISEGLAGGGTDTQYF
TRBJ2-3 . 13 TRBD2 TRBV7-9 TGTGCCAGTAGGGAGGGGATAGGAGATACGCAGTATTTT CASREGIGDTQYF
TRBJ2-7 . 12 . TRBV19 TGTGCCAGTGCGACAGACTCCTACGAGCAGTACTTC CASATDSYEQYF
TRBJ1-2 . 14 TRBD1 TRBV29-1 TGCAGCGTTGTTAACAGGGGGCAGAACTATGGCTACACCTTC CSVVNRGQNYGYTF
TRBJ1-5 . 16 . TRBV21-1 TGTGCCAGCAGCCCTCGAGATTCGGATCAGGGTCAGCCCCAGCATTTT CASSPRDSDQGQPQHF
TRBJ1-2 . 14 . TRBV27 TGTGCCAGCAGTTCCATATCAGGGGAGATTGGCTACACCTTC CASSSISGEIGYTF
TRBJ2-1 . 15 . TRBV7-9 TGTGCCAGCAGCTTAAAGTCTCGCCTTTACAATGAGCAGTTCTTC CASSLKSRLYNEQFF
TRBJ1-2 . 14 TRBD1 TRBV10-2 TGCGCCAGCAATGACAGGGGGAACGACTATGGCTACACCTTC CASNDRGNDYGYTF
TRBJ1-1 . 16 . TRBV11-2 TGTGCCAGCAGCTTAGATTGGGGCAGGCGGAGGACTGAAGCTTTCTTT CASSLDWGRRRTEAFF
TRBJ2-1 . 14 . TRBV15 TGTGCCACCAGCCTTCCCGGGAGCCTCAATGAGCAGTTCTTC CATSLPGSLNEQFF
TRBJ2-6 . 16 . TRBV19 TGTGCCAGTAGTATAGGGCCTGGCTCTGGGGCCAACGTCCTGACTTTC CASSIGPGSGANVLTF
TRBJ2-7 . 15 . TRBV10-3 TGTGCCATCAGTGAGTCTGTGGGGGCGATCTACGAGCAGTACTTC CAISESVGAIYEQYF
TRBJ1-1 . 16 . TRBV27 TGTGCCAGCAGTTCAGGGACCTTCGGAACACCTATTGAAGCTTTCTTT CASSSGTFGTPIEAFF
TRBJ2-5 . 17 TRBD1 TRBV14 TGTGCCAGCAGCCCGTACCTGGGACAGTTGGACCAAGAGACCCAGTACTTC CASSPYLGQLDQETQYF
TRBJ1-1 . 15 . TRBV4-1 TGCGCCAGCAGCCGTGTGGGCAGCGGGAACACTGAAGCTTTCTTT CASSRVGSGNTEAFF
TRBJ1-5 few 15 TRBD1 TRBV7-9 TGTGCCAGCAGCGCCGGACAGGGTACCTATCAGCCCCAGCATTTT CASSAGQGTYQPQHF
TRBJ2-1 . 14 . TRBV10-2 TGCGCCAGCAGCCTACAGGGCTCCTACAATGAGCAGTTCTTC CASSLQGSYNEQFF
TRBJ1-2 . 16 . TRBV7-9 TGTGCCAGCAGCTTAGACGGACAAGGGCCTAACTATGGCTACACCTTC CASSLDGQGPNYGYTF
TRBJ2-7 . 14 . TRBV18 TGTGCCAGCTCACCTTATGACAGGCCCTACGAGCAGTACTTC CASSPYDRPYEQYF